Following are 31 T cell receptor beta chains from one sample sequenced in a study of PD-1 blockade in mismatch repair-deficient tumors. The repertoire was sequenced with immunoSEQ multiplex PCR; TCRdb's copy has only in-frame clones and lacks some. Altogether more than 90,000 clones are present, about 74% being singletons, with the ten largest covering around 4.7%. Specimen: peripheral blood, collected approximately 60 weeks after starting pembrolizumab. Receptors originate from an adult with mismatch repair-deficient cancer.

The chain is built from TRBV19 and TRBJ1-5; D is perhaps TRBD1 (6 bases). Trimming cost V 1 base and J 7 bases, with 14 bases left between them. CDR1 and CDR2 from the germline V gene are LNHDA and SQIVND (reference sequence). This CDR3 comprises 15 residues. The CDR3 is CASSIVGGQEQPQHF. CDR3 sequence (DNA): TGTGCCAGTAGTATAGTTGGGGGGCAGGAACAGCCCCAGCATTTT.

This rearrangement joins TRBV27 to TRBJ2-1, with D uncertain. Germline V gene lookup returns CDR1 MNHEY and CDR2 SMNVEV (reference sequence). V was trimmed by 4 bases and J by 4 bases, leaving 8 bases between them. The CDR3 is made up of 13 amino acids. Here the CDR3 DNA reads TGTGCCAGCAGTTACGACCGGTACAATGAGCAGTTCTTC. It yields the protein CASSYDRYNEQFF.

This sequence joins TRBV10-3 and TRBJ2-1, with 7 bases identical to TRBD1. The CDR3 consists of 14 residues. CDR1 is ENHRY, CDR2 SYGVKD, per germline. The V and J ends lost 10 bases and 6 bases, in that order; junction bases with no gene match: 12. The CDR3 DNA sequence: TGTGCCACCCGGATGGACAGGAGCTCCAATGAGCAGTTCTTC. This sequence encodes CATRMDRSSNEQFF.

V and J are TRBV29-1 and TRBJ1-1; D unclear. There are 13 residues in the CDR3. Trimming took 0 bases from V and 1 from J, leaving 6 bases between them. Germline V CDR1 and CDR2: SQVTM, ANQGSEA. The CDR3 DNA reads TGCAGCGTTGAAGAGAACCCGAACACTGAAGCTTTCTTT. Translating gives CSVEENPNTEAFF.

This clone appeared a single time. V gene TRBV12-5 combines with J gene TRBJ2-3, with D possibly matching TRBD2 (6 bases). Germline loops: CDR1 LGHNT, CDR2 FRNRAP. The germline V and J ends were trimmed by 3 bases and 2 bases, with 12 bases remaining between them. This CDR3 contains 15 residues. Here the CDR3 reads CASGLGRMDTDTQYF. CDR3 in DNA: TGTGCTAGTGGTTTAGGGAGGATGGACACAGATACGCAGTATTTT.

This rearrangement joins TRBV29-1 to TRBJ2-3; 8 bases are shared with TRBD1. The CDR3 spans 13 residues. Germline CDR1 and CDR2: SQVTM and ANQGSEA. J gave up 0 bases and V 6 bases, and 2 bases lay outside the gene matches. As DNA, the CDR3 is TGCAGCGTGACAGGGGCGAGCACAGATACGCAGTATTTT. It translates to CSVTGASTDTQYF.

This chain connects TRBV7-9 to TRBJ1-2, with D possibly TRBD1 on 5 matching bases. The CDR3 consists of 12 residues. The germline V and J ends were trimmed by 4 bases and 4 bases, with 7 bases remaining between them. Germline V CDR1 and CDR2: SEHNR, FQNEAQ (reference sequence). CDR3 residues: CASSSGSYGYTF. DNA of the CDR3: TGTGCCAGCAGCTCAGGGAGCTATGGCTACACCTTC.

This clone was picked up a small number of times. The chain carries TRBV6-9 and TRBJ2-7, with TRBD2 matching 10 bases. J was trimmed by 2 bases and V by 2 bases; bases with no gene match: 6. Germline-derived CDR1 and CDR2 are MNHGY and SVAAGI. CDR3 length: 16 amino acids. The DNA for the CDR3 is TGTGCCAGCAGTTATCTTGGCACTAGCGGGACCTACGAGCAGTACTTC. This encodes CASSYLGTSGTYEQYF.

This clone was counted many times. This chain links TRBV7-8 with TRBJ1-2; a possible D gene is TRBD1 (6 bases). V lost 1 base and J lost 8, with 14 bases in between. There are 14 residues in the CDR3. The germline V gene encodes CDR1 SGHVS and CDR2 FQNEAQ. The CDR3 DNA follows: TGTGCCAGCAGCTTAGGAGTAGGGGGTGAAGGCTACACCTTC. It specifies CASSLGVGGEGYTF.

The gene calls are TRBV6-1 and TRBJ2-2, with D maybe TRBD1 (7 bases). CDR1 is MNHNS, CDR2 SASEGT, per germline. The CDR3 is 14 amino acids. The ends were cut back, 4 bases at V and 6 bases at J, with 12 bases in the middle. CDR3 DNA sequence: TGTGCCAGCAGTGGACAGGGAGGCGCCGGGGAGCTGTTTTTT. Residues: CASSGQGGAGELFF.

The V gene is TRBV9, the J gene TRBJ2-3; no clear D. V dropped 4 bases and J dropped 6 bases, with 18 bases sitting between them. The CDR3 extends over 15 amino acids. Germline loops: CDR1 SGDLS, CDR2 YYNGEE. CDR3 nucleotides: TGTGCCAGCAGCCCCCCCATGGACCCCGAGGATACGCAGTATTTT. Translation gives CASSPPMDPEDTQYF.

Only one count was recorded for this clone. The chain uses TRBV29-1 and TRBJ1-2; 8 bases match TRBD1. J gave up 5 bases and V 2 bases, and 7 bases lay outside the gene matches. The germline CDR1 and CDR2 sequences are SQVTM and ANQGSEA. The CDR3 loop spans 14 amino acids. This CDR3 is CSVEKGQGAYGYTF. CDR3 in DNA: TGCAGCGTTGAAAAGGGGCAGGGGGCGTATGGCTACACCTTC. Filled out from reference TRBV29-1 and TRBJ1-2, the complete variable domain reads SAVISQKPSRDICQRGTSLTIQCQVDSQVTMMFWYRQQPGQSLTLIATANQGSEATYESGFVIDKFPISRPNLTFSTLTVSNMSPEDSSIYLCSVEKGQGAYGYTFGSGTRLTVV.

In DNA form, the CDR3 reads TGTGCCAGCAGCCCTGCCCGGGGCCTAGGAGCAGATACGCAGTATTTT. Translation: CASSPARGLGADTQYF. The rearrangement uses TRBV7-3 and TRBJ2-3; D possibly uses TRBD1 or TRBD2 (5 bases each). V was pared by 5 bases and J by 4 bases, with 19 bases between. Per germline, CDR1 SGHTA and CDR2 FQGTGA. The CDR3 is 16 amino acids.

The J gene is TRBJ1-1, the V gene TRBV30; a possible D gene is TRBD1 (5 bases). This CDR3 is 13 amino acids long. Trimming shortened V by 0 bases and J by 8 bases, and 13 bases separated the two germline ends. Germline V gene lookup returns CDR1 GTSNPN and CDR2 SVGIG (reference sequence). CDR3 in amino acids: CAWSVGGQVEAFF. Written as DNA, the CDR3 is TGTGCCTGGAGTGTCGGGGGTCAGGTAGAAGCTTTCTTT.

The gene calls are TRBV5-1 and TRBJ2-7; 7 bases agree with TRBD2. The CDR3 runs 14 residues. Germline V gene lookup returns CDR1 SGHRS and CDR2 YFSETQ. The J segment lost 4 bases and the V segment lost 7 bases, leaving 11 bases of the junction unmatched. The CDR3, as DNA: TGCGCCAGCGCTGGAACGGGAGGAGGATACGAGCAGTACTTC. Its translation is CASAGTGGGYEQYF.

This clone has a single count. The J gene is TRBJ1-2, the V gene TRBV9; D remains unclear. The length of the CDR3 is 14 residues. V gave up 0 bases and J gave up 4 bases, with 10 bases separating them. The germline CDR1 and CDR2 sequences are SGDLS and YYNGEE. This chain's CDR3 is CASSVAEVGYGYTF. The CDR3 DNA reads TGTGCCAGCAGCGTAGCGGAGGTGGGCTATGGCTACACCTTC.

V gene TRBV6-6 combines with J gene TRBJ2-3; 12 bases align to TRBD2. Trimming at V came to 4 bases and at J to 3 bases, leaving 5 bases not matched to a gene. The CDR3 spans 16 residues. Germline V gene lookup returns CDR1 MNHNY and CDR2 SVGAGI (reference sequence). CDR3: CASSLRLAGETDTQYF. The CDR3, as DNA: TGTGCCAGCAGTTTGAGACTAGCGGGAGAAACAGATACGCAGTATTTT.

The chain couples TRBV4-1 to TRBJ1-4; D is undetermined. Trimming removed 4 bases at V and 5 bases at J, with 11 bases between. The CDR3 is 14 residues long. Looked up from germline, CDR1 is MGHRA and CDR2 is YSYEKL. The CDR3: CASSPPGINEKLFF. CDR3 nucleotide sequence: TGCGCCAGCAGCCCTCCCGGTATAAATGAAAAACTGTTTTTT.

The chain employs TRBV2 and TRBJ1-2; no clear D gene. V was cut by 4 bases and J by 5 bases, with 11 bases left in between. The CDR3 covers 13 residues. From germline, CDR1 is SNHLY and CDR2 FYNNEI. CDR3: CASSGKKSYGYTF. In DNA form, the CDR3 reads TGTGCCAGCAGTGGAAAGAAGTCATATGGCTACACCTTC.

CDR3 amino acids: CASSSPGQLNYGYTF. DNA of the CDR3: TGTGCCAGCAGCTCCCCGGGACAGCTTAACTATGGCTACACCTTC. V is TRBV11-2 and J is TRBJ1-2; 7 nucleotides match TRBD1. CDR1 SGHAT and CDR2 FQNNGV come from the germline V gene. The CDR3 consists of 15 residues. J lost 1 base, V lost 4 bases, and 6 bases had no gene match.

The chain couples TRBV7-9 to TRBJ1-1; 7 positions match TRBD1. V was pared by 5 bases and J by 5 bases, with 8 bases of the junction left unmatched. Looked up from germline, CDR1 is SEHNR and CDR2 is FQNEAQ (reference sequence). CDR3 length: 14 amino acids. CDR3 loop: CASSQSRGNTEAFF. Here the CDR3 DNA reads TGTGCCAGCAGCCAAAGCAGGGGGAATACTGAAGCTTTCTTT. The entire variable domain, with the rest obtained from reference TRBV7-9 and TRBJ1-1, is as follows: DTGVSQNPRHKITKRGQNVTFRCDPISEHNRLYWYRQTLGQGPEFLTYFQNEAQLEKSRLLSDRFSAERPKGSFSTLEIQRTEQGDSAMYLCASSQSRGNTEAFFGQGTRLTVV.

V is TRBV7-8 and J is TRBJ2-3, with unresolved D. This CDR3 spans 15 amino acids. V was trimmed by 2 bases and J by 0 bases, leaving 9 bases between them. The germline gives CDR1 SGHVS, CDR2 FQNEAQ. CDR3 coding DNA: TGTGCCAGCAGCTTACGTCAGTATAGCACAGATACGCAGTATTTT. Translation: CASSLRQYSTDTQYF.

The V and J genes are TRBV7-2 and TRBJ2-2, with D maybe TRBD2 (6 bases). CDR3 length equals 14 residues. V was trimmed by 5 bases and J by 1 base, leaving 8 bases between them. Germline CDR1 and CDR2: SGHTA and FQGNSA. CDR3: CASSPSENTGELFF. The DNA of the CDR3 is TGTGCCAGCAGCCCTAGCGAGAACACCGGGGAGCTGTTTTTT.

The chain is built from TRBV28 and TRBJ2-1; the D is unclear. Per the germline V gene, CDR1 is MDHEN and CDR2 is SYDVKM. This CDR3 has 15 residues. V lost 6 bases and J 5 bases, leaving 17 bases between the germline ends. The CDR3 spells CASRPFGEVHNEQFF. The CDR3 region has the DNA TGTGCCAGCAGACCTTTTGGCGAGGTACACAATGAGCAGTTCTTC.

The chain combines TRBV20-1 with TRBJ2-1; D remains ambiguous. CDR3 length equals 11 residues. Germline V CDR1 and CDR2: DFQATT, SNEGSKA (reference sequence). The V end was cut by 6 bases, the J end by 5 bases, with 8 bases between. In DNA, the CDR3 is TGCAGTGCAGCCAGAAACAATGAGCAGTTCTTC. Amino acids: CSAARNNEQFF.

The CDR3 DNA reads TGTGCCAGCAGCACACAGGGGGTGAACACTGAAGCTTTCTTT. This sequence encodes CASSTQGVNTEAFF. This sequence joins TRBV6-1 and TRBJ1-1; 8 nucleotides align to TRBD1. The CDR3 extends over 14 amino acids. Trimming cost V 6 bases and J 0 bases; bases outside gene matches: 3. Germline V gives CDR1 MNHNS, CDR2 SASEGT.

The V gene is TRBV27, the J gene TRBJ2-6; D gene ambiguous. V was cut by 3 bases and J by 3 bases, with 15 bases left in between. CDR1 MNHEY and CDR2 SMNVEV come from the germline V gene (reference sequence). The CDR3 consists of 17 residues. The DNA for the CDR3 is TGTGCCAGCAGTTTTTTATTCCGGTACGATGGGGCCAACGTCCTGACTTTC. It codes for CASSFLFRYDGANVLTF.

This chain uses TRBV10-3 with TRBJ2-1; 13 positions agree with TRBD2. The CDR3 contains 15 residues. Germline-derived CDR1 and CDR2 are ENHRY and SYGVKD. V lost 6 bases and J lost 5; bases outside the gene matches: 4. CDR3 residues: CAIRPGLAGNNEQFF. The CDR3 bases are TGTGCCATCAGGCCGGGACTAGCGGGAAACAATGAGCAGTTCTTC.

The V gene is TRBV10-3, the J gene TRBJ2-3, with a possible D match to TRBD2 (6 bases). CDR1 ENHRY and CDR2 SYGVKD come from the germline V gene. The CDR3 extends over 15 amino acids. V was cut by 2 bases and J by 0 bases, with 9 bases left in between. As DNA, the CDR3 is TGTGCCATCAGTGAGGGAGGGAAAAGCACAGATACGCAGTATTTT. This codes for CAISEGGKSTDTQYF.

This clone was counted a few times. The V and J genes are TRBV11-3 and TRBJ2-2, with D possibly matching TRBD1 (6 bases). Germline assignment: CDR1 SGHNT and CDR2 YENEEA. This CDR3 contains 14 residues. The V end lost 4 bases, the J end lost 2 bases, and 8 bases lay between the germline ends. Here the CDR3 DNA reads TGTGCCAGCAGCTGGACAGATAACACCGGGGAGCTGTTTTTT. It specifies CASSWTDNTGELFF.

The rearrangement links TRBV6-1 to TRBJ2-7, with no clear D. There are 11 residues in the CDR3. Germline V lookup: CDR1 MNHNS, CDR2 SASEGT. The V gene lost 4 bases and the J gene lost 7 bases, with 8 bases spanning the gap. The CDR3 loop reads CASSGPSEQYF. For the CDR3, the DNA is TGTGCCAGCAGTGGCCCGAGTGAGCAGTACTTC.